Sequencing of this T cell receptor beta chain was carried out in a study of blood T cell repertoires in COVID-19. Cohort assignment relied on participant-reported clinical history. The CDR3 sequence is 14 residues long. The ends were cut back, 0 bases at V and 6 bases at J, with 9 bases in the middle. Looked up from germline, CDR1 is LGHDT and CDR2 is YNNKEL (reference sequence). Sequencing used immunoSEQ multiplex PCR; TCRdb keeps in-frame clones, though not all of them. The table includes roughly 340,000 clones, around 87% detected once. The sequencing input was PBMCs or T cells enriched from blood (not recorded which). V gene TRBV3-1 (or the pseudogene TRBV3-2) combines with J gene TRBJ2-4; TRBD2 is a possible D gene (6 bases). The receptor comes from a man aged 35-49 years in a cohort exposed to, infected with or recovered from COVID-19 (not recorded which). The CDR3 DNA follows: TGTGCCAGCAGCCAAGATCCCGGGAGAAACATTCAGTACTTC. It yields the protein CASSQDPGRNIQYF.